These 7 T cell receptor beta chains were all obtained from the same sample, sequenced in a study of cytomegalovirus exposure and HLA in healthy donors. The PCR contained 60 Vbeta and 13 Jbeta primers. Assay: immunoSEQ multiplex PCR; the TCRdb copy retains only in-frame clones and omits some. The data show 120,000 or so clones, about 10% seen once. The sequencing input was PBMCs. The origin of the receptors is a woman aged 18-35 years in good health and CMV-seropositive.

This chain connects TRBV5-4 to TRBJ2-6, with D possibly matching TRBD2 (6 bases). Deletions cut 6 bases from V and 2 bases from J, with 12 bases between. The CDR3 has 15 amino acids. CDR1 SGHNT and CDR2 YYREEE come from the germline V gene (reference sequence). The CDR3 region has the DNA TGTGCCAGCACGGGAGAGTTAGCTGGGGCCAACGTCCTGACTTTC. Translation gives CASTGELAGANVLTF.

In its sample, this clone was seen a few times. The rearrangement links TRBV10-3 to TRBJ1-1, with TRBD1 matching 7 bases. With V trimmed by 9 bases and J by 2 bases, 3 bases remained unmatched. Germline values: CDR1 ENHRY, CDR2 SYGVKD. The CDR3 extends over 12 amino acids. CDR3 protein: CAMKGANTEAFF. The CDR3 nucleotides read TGTGCCATGAAGGGGGCAAACACTGAAGCTTTCTTT.

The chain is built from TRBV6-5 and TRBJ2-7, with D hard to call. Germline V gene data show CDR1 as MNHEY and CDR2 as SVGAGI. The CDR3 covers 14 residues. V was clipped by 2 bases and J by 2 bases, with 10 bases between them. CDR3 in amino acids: CASSYLDGAYEQYF. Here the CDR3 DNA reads TGTGCCAGCAGTTACCTAGACGGCGCCTACGAGCAGTACTTC.

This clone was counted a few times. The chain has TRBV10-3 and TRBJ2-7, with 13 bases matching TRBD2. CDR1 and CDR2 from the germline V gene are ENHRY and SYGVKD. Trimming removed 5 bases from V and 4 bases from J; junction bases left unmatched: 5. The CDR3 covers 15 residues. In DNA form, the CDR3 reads TGTGCCATCAGTCCCGGACTAGCGGGAGAGTACGAGCAGTACTTC. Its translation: CAISPGLAGEYEQYF.

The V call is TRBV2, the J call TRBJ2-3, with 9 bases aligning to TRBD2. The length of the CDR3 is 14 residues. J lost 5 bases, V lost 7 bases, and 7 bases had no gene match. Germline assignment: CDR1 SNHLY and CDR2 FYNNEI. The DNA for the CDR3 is TGTGCCAGCATAGGTACTAGCGGGCTAGATACGCAGTATTTT. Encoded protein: CASIGTSGLDTQYF.

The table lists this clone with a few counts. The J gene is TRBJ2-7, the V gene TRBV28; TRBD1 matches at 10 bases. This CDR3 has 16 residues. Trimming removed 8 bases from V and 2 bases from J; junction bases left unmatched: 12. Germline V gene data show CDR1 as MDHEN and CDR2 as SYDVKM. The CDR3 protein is CASYPSEGQGAYEQYF. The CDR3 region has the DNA TGTGCCAGCTACCCCTCCGAAGGACAGGGGGCCTACGAGCAGTACTTC.

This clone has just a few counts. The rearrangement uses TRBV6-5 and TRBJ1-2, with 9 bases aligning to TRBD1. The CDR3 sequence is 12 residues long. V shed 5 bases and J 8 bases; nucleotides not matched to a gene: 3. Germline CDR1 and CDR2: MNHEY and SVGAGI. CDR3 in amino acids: CASSPGQGGYTF. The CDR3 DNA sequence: TGTGCCAGCAGTCCGGGACAGGGAGGCTACACCTTC.